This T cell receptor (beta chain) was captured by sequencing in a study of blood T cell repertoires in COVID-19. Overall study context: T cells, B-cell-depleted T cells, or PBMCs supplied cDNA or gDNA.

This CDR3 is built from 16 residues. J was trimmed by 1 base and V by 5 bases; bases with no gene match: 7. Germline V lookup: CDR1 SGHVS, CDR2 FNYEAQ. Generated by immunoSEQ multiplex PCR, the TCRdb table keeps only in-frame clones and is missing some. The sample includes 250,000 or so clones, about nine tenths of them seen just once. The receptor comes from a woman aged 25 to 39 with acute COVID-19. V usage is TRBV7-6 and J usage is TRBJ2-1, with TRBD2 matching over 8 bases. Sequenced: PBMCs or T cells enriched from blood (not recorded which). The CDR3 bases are TGTGCCAGCAGCCGTACTAGCGGCCCATCCTACAATGAGCAGTTCTTC. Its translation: CASSRTSGPSYNEQFF. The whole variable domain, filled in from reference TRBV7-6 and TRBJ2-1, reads GAGVSQSPRYKVTKRGQDVALRCDPISGHVSLYWYRQALGQGPEFLTYFNYEAQQDKSGLPNDRFSAERPEGSISTLTIQRTEQRDSAMYRCASSRTSGPSYNEQFFGPGTRLTVL.